The next 13 T cell receptor beta chains were all read from a single sample in a study of shared clonotypes between healthy human individuals. Using immunoSEQ multiplex PCR, the repertoire was profiled, and TCRdb retains in-frame clones only, with some absent. The data show some 1,400,000 clones, around 97% seen once. The material sequenced was naive CD4+ T cells sorted from blood. Indicated subset: CD45RA+ positively selected. These receptor sequences come from a man in his thirties or forties in good health.

V and J are TRBV4-3 and TRBJ2-7; TRBD2 agrees at 13 bases. Germline lookup yields CDR1 LGHNA and CDR2 YSLEER. V lost 3 bases, J lost 6 bases, and 5 bases stayed unmatched. This CDR3 region has 15 residues. CDR3 DNA: TGCGCCAGCAGCCAGACTAGCGGGAGGCTGGCCGAGCAGTACTTC. This gives the protein CASSQTSGRLAEQYF.

The sample holds one count of this clone. V and J are TRBV5-4 and TRBJ2-5, with 13 bases that match TRBD2. The germline V gene encodes CDR1 SGHNT and CDR2 YYREEE (reference sequence). The CDR3 spans 17 residues. With 3 bases clipped from V and 2 bases from J, the junction kept 7 bases outside the gene matches. Here the CDR3 DNA reads TGTGCCAGCAGCTCAAACCCGGGACTAGCGGGACAAGAGACCCAGTACTTC. Amino acid sequence: CASSSNPGLAGQETQYF.

V and J are TRBV30 and TRBJ2-5; the D gene could be TRBD1 or TRBD2 (5 bases each). CDR1 is GTSNPN, CDR2 SVGIG, per germline (reference sequence). Trimming removed 7 bases at V and 4 bases at J, with 16 bases between. The CDR3 has 13 residues. The CDR3 nucleotides read TGTGCCTTCGCTTTTGGGGGTGGAGAGACCCAGTACTTC. Its protein product is CAFAFGGGETQYF. The full variable domain, in which reference TRBV30 and TRBJ2-5 provide the parts outside the CDR3, is SQTIHQWPATLVQPVGSPLSLECTVEGTSNPNLYWYRQAAGRGLQLLFYSVGIGQISSEVPQNLSASRPQDRQFILSSKKLLLSDSGFYLCAFAFGGGETQYFGPGTRLLVL.

This clone was seen once. The V call is TRBV2, the J call TRBJ2-3; 7 bases align to TRBD1. The CDR3 runs 14 residues. The V gene's germline CDR1 is SNHLY and CDR2 FYNNEI. With V trimmed by 4 bases and J by 1 base, 2 bases remained unmatched. The CDR3, as DNA: TGTGCCAGCAGTGTCCAGGGGGGCACAGATACGCAGTATTTT. Amino acid sequence: CASSVQGGTDTQYF.

The chain has TRBV2 and TRBJ2-7; perhaps D is TRBD1 or TRBD2 (5 bases each). V shed 5 bases and J shed 9 bases, with 20 bases lying between them. The CDR3 has 14 amino acids. CDR1 and CDR2 from the germline V gene are SNHLY and FYNNEI. CDR3 loop: CASSSGRDTFRQYF. CDR3 DNA sequence: TGTGCCAGCAGTTCAGGGAGAGATACGTTTAGGCAGTACTTC.

The chain combines TRBV6-1 with TRBJ2-1, with D possibly matching TRBD2 (5 bases). Looked up from germline, CDR1 is MNHNS and CDR2 is SASEGT. V was pared by 8 bases and J by 3 bases, with 11 bases between. The CDR3 length is 13 residues. The CDR3 spells CASRAGIYNEQFF. CDR3 coding DNA: TGTGCCAGCCGGGCGGGTATCTACAATGAGCAGTTCTTC.

The chain employs TRBV7-9 and TRBJ2-3; D remains unclear. The CDR3 consists of 14 residues. Germline CDR1 reads SEHNR; CDR2 reads FQNEAQ (reference sequence). Trimming took 3 bases from V and 0 from J, leaving 7 bases between them. The CDR3 DNA reads as TGTGCCAGCAGCTTCACTAAGAGCACAGATACGCAGTATTTT. Amino acids: CASSFTKSTDTQYF.

This chain joins TRBV6-6 and TRBJ2-1; D is perhaps TRBD1 or TRBD2 (5 bases each). The CDR3 sequence is 15 residues long. Trimming shortened V by 2 bases and J by 3 bases, and 11 bases separated the two germline ends. Germline V lookup: CDR1 MNHNY, CDR2 SVGAGI (reference sequence). The CDR3 DNA is TGTGCCAGCAGTTACGGGGGACCCGGCTACAATGAGCAGTTCTTC. As protein: CASSYGGPGYNEQFF.

The chain combines TRBV5-1 with TRBJ2-1; D uncertain. The CDR3 spans 15 residues. Germline CDR1 is SGHRS and CDR2 is YFSETQ. Trimming left V 0 bases short and J 4 bases short, with 11 bases between. The CDR3 nucleotides are TGCGCCAGCAGCTTGGCTGGACCACCTTACAATGAGCAGTTCTTC. It encodes CASSLAGPPYNEQFF.

The table lists this clone with a count of one. The chain couples TRBV7-7 to TRBJ2-1, with a possible D match to TRBD1 (6 bases). The V gene lost 3 bases and the J gene lost 4 bases, with 7 bases spanning the gap. From germline, CDR1 is SSHAT and CDR2 FNYEAQ (reference sequence). This CDR3 has 13 residues. CDR3 sequence: CASSFGQYNEQFF. Here the CDR3 DNA reads TGTGCCAGCAGCTTCGGACAGTACAATGAGCAGTTCTTC.

CDR3 in DNA: TGCGCCAGCAGCTCAGCGGAGTACACCGGGGAGCTGTTTTTT. The encoded protein is CASSSAEYTGELFF. V and J are TRBV5-1 and TRBJ2-2; D is possibly TRBD2 (5 bases). Trimming shortened V by 3 bases and J by 3 bases, and 9 bases separated the two germline ends. The CDR3 has 14 residues. CDR1 is SGHRS, CDR2 YFSETQ, per germline.

V and J are TRBV7-9 and TRBJ2-3; D is perhaps TRBD1 (5 bases). V was trimmed by 5 bases and J by 4 bases, leaving 10 bases between them. Germline V gene data show CDR1 as SEHNR and CDR2 as FQNEAQ (reference sequence). There are 13 residues in the CDR3. CDR3 amino acids: CASSISGSDTQYF. Here the CDR3 DNA reads TGTGCCAGCAGCATCTCAGGGTCAGATACGCAGTATTTT.

This chain links TRBV5-1 with TRBJ2-5; D may match TRBD1 or TRBD2 (5 bases each). The CDR3 sequence is 14 residues long. Trimming took 0 bases from V and 5 from J, leaving 11 bases between them. Germline-derived CDR1 and CDR2 are SGHRS and YFSETQ. For the CDR3, the DNA is TGCGCCAGCAGCTTGGTCCCGGGGACGGAGACCCAGTACTTC. Protein: CASSLVPGTETQYF.